This T cell receptor (beta chain) emerged from a study of control samples from healthy donors and cancer patients. Method: immunoSEQ multiplex PCR; TCRdb's copy keeps in-frame clones and lacks some. This table has some 22,000 clones, around 83% appearing once. The germline V gene encodes CDR1 DFQATT and CDR2 SNEGSKA (reference sequence). CDR3 length: 11 amino acids. Deletions cut 6 bases from V and 6 bases from J, with 10 bases between. This clonotype was sampled from a man aged 55 to 70 with head and neck cancer. Source material: PBMCs. The chain recombines TRBV20-1 with TRBJ2-3; a weak D match, TRBD2 (5 bases). CDR3 nucleotide sequence: TGCAGTGCAAGGACGGGGGATACGCAGTATTTT. As protein: CSARTGDTQYF.